This TCR beta chain comes out of a study of blood T cell repertoires in COVID-19. Study in general: COVID-19 samples, acute and convalescent, were from the United States, Italy and Spain. T cells, B-cell-depleted T cells, or PBMCs provided the cDNA or gDNA that served as material.

The V gene's germline CDR1 is LGHDT and CDR2 YNNKEL (reference sequence). The CDR3 contains 15 residues. V gave up 3 bases and J gave up 2 bases, with 14 bases separating them. Seattle patients were enrolled during active infection and followed longitudinally. In the original analysis: Estimates of nucleated cell counts were drawn from the amplification of reference gene primers. Profiled with immunoSEQ multiplex PCR; TCRdb holds only in-frame clones, not every one. V, J and clone size reflect that table, while D and trimming were determined from the DNA. The data contain about 110,000 clones, around 80% of them singletons.

The chain carries TRBV3-1 (or the pseudogene TRBV3-2) and TRBJ2-7; D not resolved. The sequencing sample was made of peripheral blood. The TCR originated in a man aged 80 or over with COVID-19, enrolled during active disease. CDR3 coding DNA: TGTGCCAGCAGCCAGACTGGCCCCATCCCCTACGAGCAGTACTTC. Translation gives CASSQTGPIPYEQYF.